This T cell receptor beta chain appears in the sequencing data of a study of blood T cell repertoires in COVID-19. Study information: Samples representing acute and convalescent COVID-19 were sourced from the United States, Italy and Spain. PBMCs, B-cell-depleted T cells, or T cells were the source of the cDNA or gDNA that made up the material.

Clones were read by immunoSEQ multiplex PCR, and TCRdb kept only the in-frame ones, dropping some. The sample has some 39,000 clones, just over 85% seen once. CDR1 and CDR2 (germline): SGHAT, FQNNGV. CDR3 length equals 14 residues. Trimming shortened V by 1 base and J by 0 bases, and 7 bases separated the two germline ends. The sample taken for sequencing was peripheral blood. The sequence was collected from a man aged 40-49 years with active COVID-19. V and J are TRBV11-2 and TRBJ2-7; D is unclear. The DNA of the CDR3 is TGTGCCAGCAGCTTAGTCATGAGCTCCTACGAGCAGTACTTC. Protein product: CASSLVMSSYEQYF.